One and the same sample provided the 19 T cell receptor beta chains below, sequenced in a study of graft-versus-host responses after intestinal transplantation. The repertoire was sequenced with immunoSEQ multiplex PCR; TCRdb's copy has only in-frame clones and lacks some. This sample has 65,000 to 90,000 clones, with around 92% found just once. These TCRs' antigens remain unknown. Sequenced here: unstimulated CD8+ T cells sorted from spleen or lymph node cells, sampled before transplant. The receptors here all came from a human donor who was the organ donor for an intestinal transplant.

This rearrangement joins TRBV27 to TRBJ1-1; 9 nucleotides agree with TRBD1. This CDR3 spans 15 amino acids. Germline CDR1 MNHEY, CDR2 SMNVEV (reference sequence). Unmatched junction bases numbered 9, after V lost 6 bases and J lost 4 bases. The CDR3 sequence: CASRALTGGSTEAFF. The CDR3 DNA follows: TGTGCCAGCAGAGCACTTACAGGGGGCAGCACTGAAGCTTTCTTT.

In its sample, this clone was seen once. This sequence joins TRBV9 and TRBJ2-5, with TRBD2 matching 14 bases. The germline gives CDR1 SGDLS, CDR2 YYNGEE. The CDR3 is 17 amino acids. Trimming at V came to 4 bases and at J to 3 bases, leaving 8 bases not matched to a gene. The CDR3 region has the DNA TGTGCCAGCAGCACCGGACTAGCGGGGGGACCCGAAGAGACCCAGTACTTC. Translated: CASSTGLAGGPEETQYF.

The chain joins TRBV7-8 to TRBJ2-7, with 7 bases that match TRBD1. Germline trimming cut 1 base from V and 2 bases from J; bases unmatched to any gene: 5. Germline assignment: CDR1 SGHVS and CDR2 FQNEAQ. The CDR3 contains 15 residues. CDR3 in DNA: TGTGCCAGCAGCTTAGATTGGCAGGGGGCCTACGAGCAGTACTTC. Translating it yields CASSLDWQGAYEQYF.

In DNA form, the CDR3 reads TGCGCCAGCGCCCCCGGGACTAGCGGCGAGCAGTACTTC. Its translation is CASAPGTSGEQYF. V and J are TRBV5-1 and TRBJ2-7; TRBD2 agrees at 11 bases. After removal of 7 bases from V and 6 bases from J, the junction contained 6 bases not matched to a gene. Germline V gene data show CDR1 as SGHRS and CDR2 as YFSETQ. The CDR3 is made up of 13 amino acids.

The chain recombines TRBV14 with TRBJ1-3, with D tentatively TRBD1 (6 bases). Germline values: CDR1 SGHDN, CDR2 FVKESK. V dropped 11 bases and J dropped 1 base, with 12 bases sitting between them. The CDR3 runs 13 residues. Here the CDR3 DNA reads TGTGCCTCAGGCAGGGGTTCTGGAAACACCATATATTTT. Protein sequence: CASGRGSGNTIYF. Full variable domain (rest looked up from reference TRBV14 and TRBJ1-3): EAGVTQFPSHSVIEKGQTVTLRCDPISGHDNLYWYRRVMGKEIKFLLHFVKESKQDESGMPNNRFLAERTGGTYSTLKVQPAELEDSGVYFCASGRGSGNTIYFGEGSWLTVV.

The genes are TRBV28 and TRBJ2-7, with a weak D call TRBD1 (6 bases). Germline loops: CDR1 MDHEN, CDR2 SYDVKM. The V end was cut by 5 bases, the J end by 3 bases, with 14 bases between. This CDR3 has 14 amino acids. CDR3 DNA: TGTGCCAGCAGTCCCATTCCGGACAGCTACGAGCAGTACTTC. It yields the protein CASSPIPDSYEQYF.

This sequence joins TRBV6-6 and TRBJ1-5; weak D call: TRBD1 (5 bases). Trimming pared 0 bases from V and 2 bases from J, leaving 8 bases between. CDR3 length: 15 amino acids. The germline CDR1 and CDR2 sequences are MNHNY and SVGAGI (reference sequence). The CDR3 protein is CASSYSRGGNQPQHF. The CDR3 DNA reads TGTGCCAGCAGTTACTCCCGGGGGGGCAATCAGCCCCAGCATTTT.

V usage is TRBV27 and J usage is TRBJ1-2, with 7 bases aligning to TRBD1. Germline values: CDR1 MNHEY, CDR2 SMNVEV (reference sequence). V shed 4 bases and J 8 bases; nucleotides not matched to a gene: 7. The CDR3 length is 13 residues. CDR3 protein: CASSSTPGGGYTF. In nucleotides, the CDR3 is TGTGCCAGCAGTTCTACCCCAGGGGGGGGCTACACCTTC.

J is TRBJ2-7 and V is TRBV6-5; D might be TRBD2 (6 bases). Germline V gene lookup returns CDR1 MNHEY and CDR2 SVGAGI. The CDR3 is 15 residues long. V was cut by 6 bases and J by 5 bases, with 20 bases left in between. CDR3 sequence (DNA): TGTGCCAGCAGCATTCCCGGGCGGGGATTCCACGAGCAGTACTTC. The encoded protein is CASSIPGRGFHEQYF.

J is TRBJ2-4 and V is TRBV7-9, with D hard to call. CDR1 and CDR2 (germline): SEHNR, FQNEAQ (reference sequence). Trimming left V 5 bases short and J 0 bases short, with 11 bases between. The CDR3 sequence is 15 residues long. CDR3 coding DNA: TGTGCCAGCAGCCGGGTCCAACTAGCCAAAAACATTCAGTACTTC. Protein sequence: CASSRVQLAKNIQYF.

The chain employs TRBV4-1 and TRBJ1-2; 9 positions agree with TRBD1. The germline V gene has CDR1 MGHRA and CDR2 YSYEKL. J gave up 3 bases and V 4 bases, and 3 bases lay outside the gene matches. This CDR3 spans 14 amino acids. The CDR3 DNA sequence: TGCGCCAGCAGCCTCGACAGGGGGGACTATGGCTACACCTTC. This encodes CASSLDRGDYGYTF.

This clone was detected once. The CDR3 protein is CASSQTGVGELFF. The CDR3 nucleotides read TGTGCCAGCAGTCAGACAGGGGTCGGGGAGCTGTTTTTT. The V gene is TRBV27, the J gene TRBJ2-2; the match to TRBD1 covers 8 bases. The V gene end was trimmed by 5 bases and the J gene end by 7 bases; junction bases not matched to a gene: 3. In germline, CDR1 is MNHEY, CDR2 SMNVEV (reference sequence). CDR3 length: 13 amino acids.

This clone was detected only a few times. The V and J genes are TRBV4-3 and TRBJ2-5; D is unclear. Germline loops: CDR1 LGHNA, CDR2 YSLEER. There are 13 residues in the CDR3. The V gene lost 2 bases and the J gene lost 4 bases, with 8 bases spanning the gap. The DNA of the CDR3 is TGCGCCAGCAGCCAAAATTTTATAGAGACCCAGTACTTC. It is translated as CASSQNFIETQYF.

This chain connects TRBV11-2 to TRBJ2-1, with D hard to call. Looked up from germline, CDR1 is SGHAT and CDR2 is FQNNGV. V shed 2 bases and J shed 5 bases, with 7 bases lying between them. The CDR3 contains 13 residues. The CDR3 DNA reads TGTGCCAGCAGCTTATCATCAAACAATGAGCAGTTCTTC. Protein: CASSLSSNNEQFF.

The rearrangement links TRBV27 to TRBJ2-1; 12 bases map to TRBD2. V lost 6 bases to trimming and J lost 7 bases; unmatched junction nucleotides: 7. The germline gives CDR1 MNHEY, CDR2 SMNVEV (reference sequence). The CDR3 loop spans 15 amino acids. DNA of the CDR3: TGTGCCAGCAGGGGGGGACTAGCGGGTTTGAATGAGCAGTTCTTC. Its protein product is CASRGGLAGLNEQFF.

This chain joins TRBV6-5 and TRBJ1-1; no definite D call. This CDR3 spans 13 amino acids. The V end lost 0 bases, the J end lost 2 bases, and 4 bases lay between the germline ends. Per the germline V gene, CDR1 is MNHEY and CDR2 is SVGAGI. The CDR3 region has the DNA TGTGCCAGCAGTTACTCACTTAACACTGAAGCTTTCTTT. It yields the protein CASSYSLNTEAFF.

The chain carries TRBV4-1 and TRBJ2-5; D is undetermined. The assigned J gene may be wrong: the sequence end matches TRBJ2-7 better. The CDR3 covers 15 residues. Germline lookup yields CDR1 MGHRA and CDR2 YSYEKL. The chain's CDR3 is CASSQGAKPHYEQYF. Written as DNA, the CDR3 is TGCGCCAGCAGCCAAGGAGCGAAGCCGCACTACGAGCAGTACTTC.

The chain recombines TRBV6-1 with TRBJ1-2; D remains unclear. With 4 bases removed from V and 0 bases from J, the gap between germline ends came to 12 bases. This CDR3 comprises 15 residues. CDR1 and CDR2 (germline): MNHNS, SASEGT. The CDR3 nucleotides read TGTGCCAGCAGTGTGGTAGCCCCGACTAACTATGGCTACACCTTC. Its translation: CASSVVAPTNYGYTF.

The V and J genes are TRBV19 and TRBJ2-2; D uncertain. The CDR3 sequence is 15 residues long. The V end was cut by 3 bases, the J end by 6 bases, with 14 bases between. Germline V gene sequence: CDR1 LNHDA, CDR2 SQIVND (reference sequence). The CDR3 nucleotides are TGTGCCAGTAGTATTATGTCTACCGGAGCCGGGGAGCTGTTTTTT. It encodes CASSIMSTGAGELFF.